The 9 T cell receptor beta chains reported below all come from one sample, sequenced in a study of CD8 T cells in ankylosing spondylitis. Overall study findings and caveats: Ankylosing spondylitis blood seemed to carry a telltale TCR beta motif made of several highly homologous variants.

TCRdb reprocessed the 5' RACE reads via MiXCR and lists one record per CDR3 protein. Among about 540,000 distinct CDR3 sequences, roughly 13% were seen once, and the ten largest hold around 6.8%. These receptors' targets are unknown. The sequenced material came from blood, either unsorted or a sorted T cell fraction (not recorded which). All receptors come from a male donor with ankylosing spondylitis.

This clonotype has more than one count but fewer than ten. The CDR3 spells CASSVAGPDTQYF. CDR3 DNA: TGTGCCAGCAGCGTGGCTGGTCCAGATACGCAGTATTTT. This rearrangement joins TRBV7-6 to TRBJ2-3; no reliable D call. The V gene's germline CDR1 is SGHVS and CDR2 FNYEAQ. This CDR3 comprises 13 residues. Trimming stripped 5 bases from V and 4 bases from J, with 10 bases between.

This clonotype was detected only a few times. The chain uses TRBV15 and TRBJ2-5; possibly TRBD2 for D (5 bases). CDR3 length: 14 residues. The germline V gene has CDR1 LNHNV and CDR2 YYDKDF (reference sequence). V was pared by 4 bases and J by 2 bases, with 11 bases between. Written as DNA, the CDR3 is TGTGCCACCAGCAAGGAGCGGAGTCAAGAGACCCAGTACTTC. This encodes CATSKERSQETQYF.

This clonotype was observed a few times. The chain is built from TRBV19 and TRBJ2-5; weak D call: TRBD1 (6 bases). V gave up 8 bases and J gave up 5 bases, with 21 bases separating them. Per germline, CDR1 LNHDA and CDR2 SQIVND (reference sequence). CDR3 length: 15 residues. CDR3 sequence: CASRGSSGAQETQYF. The CDR3 coding sequence is TGTGCCAGTCGCGGATCGTCAGGGGCGCAGGAGACCCAGTACTTC.

This clonotype was counted many times. The V and J genes are TRBV7-2 and TRBJ2-2; maybe TRBD2 (6 bases). The germline CDR1 and CDR2 sequences are SGHTA and FQGNSA. Trimming took off 5 bases at V and 5 bases at J, with 15 bases between the two ends. This CDR3 region has 15 residues. The CDR3 spells CASSPTRMRTGELFF. The CDR3 nucleotides read TGTGCCAGCAGCCCGACTAGGATGAGAACCGGGGAGCTGTTTTTT.

This clonotype was seen a handful of times. V usage is TRBV24-1 and J usage is TRBJ2-3, with D perhaps matching TRBD2 (7 bases). The V end was cut by 3 bases, the J end by 3 bases, with 18 bases between. The CDR3 sequence is 17 residues long. Per germline, CDR1 KGHDR and CDR2 SFDVKD. CDR3 sequence reads: CATSDPRGREATDTQYF. The DNA for the CDR3 is TGTGCCACCAGTGATCCCAGGGGCCGGGAGGCTACAGATACGCAGTATTTT.

The CDR3 DNA follows: TGCAGCGGCAGCACAGGGGGGAGGTCGACCGGGGAGCTGTTTTTT. Translating it yields CSGSTGGRSTGELFF. The J gene is TRBJ2-2, the V gene TRBV29-1; 8 bases are a match to TRBD1. V dropped 7 bases and J dropped 5; count of bases not matched to a gene: 12. This CDR3 contains 15 residues. Germline V CDR1 and CDR2: SQVTM, ANQGSEA.

This clonotype was seen only a few times. The chain is built from TRBV20-1 and TRBJ2-7; 8 positions agree with TRBD2. With 3 bases clipped from V and 0 bases from J, the junction kept 4 bases outside the gene matches. Germline CDR1 and CDR2: DFQATT and SNEGSKA (reference sequence). CDR3 length equals 14 residues. The CDR3 region is CSASSSGSSYEQYV. In DNA form, the CDR3 reads TGCAGTGCTAGTTCCAGCGGGAGCTCCTACGAGCAGTACGTC.

This clonotype was observed a handful of times. V usage is TRBV5-6 and J usage is TRBJ1-1; TRBD1 is a possible D gene (5 bases). The germline gives CDR1 SGHDT, CDR2 YYEEEE. Trimming removed 0 bases from V and 1 base from J, with 16 bases in between. The length of the CDR3 is 17 residues. The CDR3 loop reads CASSLASAGKRNTEAFF. The CDR3, as DNA: TGTGCCAGCAGCTTGGCCTCGGCAGGGAAAAGGAACACTGAAGCTTTCTTT.

The rearrangement joins TRBV10-3 to TRBJ2-1; no clear D. The germline V gene encodes CDR1 ENHRY and CDR2 SYGVKD. Trimming pared 0 bases from V and 6 bases from J, leaving 18 bases between. This CDR3 spans 17 amino acids. CDR3: CAISESNRPGGPNEQFF. CDR3 in DNA: TGTGCCATCAGTGAGTCGAATAGGCCGGGTGGGCCCAATGAGCAGTTCTTC.